A single sample gave rise to the 26 T cell receptor beta chains below, sequenced in a study of T cell responses to AZD1222 COVID-19 vaccine. TCRdb keeps only in-frame clones here, not all; method: immunoSEQ multiplex PCR. The repertoire has 110,000 or so clones, 80% to 90% of them found once; the top ten carry over 8%. Sample: peripheral blood, taken on day 0 of AZD1222 vaccination. These receptors all stem from an adult in good health.

CDR3 bases: TGTGCCTGGGCCCGGGCGTCCGTCACAGATACGCAGTATTTT. Translated: CAWARASVTDTQYF. The chain links TRBV30 to TRBJ2-3; D remains ambiguous. The CDR3 has 14 amino acids. Trimming left V 5 bases short and J 2 bases short, with 14 bases between. The germline gives CDR1 GTSNPN, CDR2 SVGIG (reference sequence).

The CDR3 DNA follows: TGTGCCACACAGACAGGGGCGCCCTCCTACGAGCAGTACTTC. Translation: CATQTGAPSYEQYF. The rearrangement uses TRBV28 and TRBJ2-7; 8 bases fit TRBD1. This CDR3 comprises 14 residues. Germline V lookup: CDR1 MDHEN, CDR2 SYDVKM. With V trimmed by 10 bases and J by 0 bases, 8 bases remained unmatched. Based on the CDR3 plus reference TRBV28 and TRBJ2-7, the full variable domain is DVKVTQSSRYLVKRTGEKVFLECVQDMDHENMFWYRQDPGLGLRLIYFSYDVKMKEKGDIPEGYSVSREKKERFSLILESASTNQTSMYLCATQTGAPSYEQYFGPGTRLTVT.

The V gene is TRBV28, the J gene TRBJ1-1, with D unresolved. This CDR3 region has 13 residues. Germline CDR1 is MDHEN and CDR2 is SYDVKM. V was pared by 6 bases and J by 1 base, with 9 bases between. The CDR3: CASRTTRNTEAFF. The DNA of the CDR3 is TGTGCCAGCAGGACTACAAGGAACACTGAAGCTTTCTTT.

The chain is built from TRBV10-2 and TRBJ1-2; TRBD1 might be the D (6 bases). With 6 bases removed from V and 5 bases from J, the gap between germline ends came to 7 bases. Germline loops: CDR1 WSHSY, CDR2 SAAADI. The CDR3 is 11 residues long. The CDR3 reads CASRRGYGYTF. The CDR3 DNA reads as TGCGCCAGCAGAAGGGGGTATGGCTACACCTTC.

The rearrangement uses TRBV7-2 and TRBJ2-4, with a possible D match to TRBD2 (5 bases). Trimming pared 1 base from V and 10 bases from J, leaving 8 bases between. The CDR3 extends over 12 amino acids. Germline values: CDR1 SGHTA, CDR2 FQGNSA. The CDR3 DNA sequence: TGTGCCAGCAGCTTAGAACGGGGTATTCAGTACTTC. Translation gives CASSLERGIQYF.

The rearrangement uses TRBV30 and TRBJ1-2; D perhaps matches TRBD1 (6 bases). V lost 4 bases to trimming and J lost 8 bases, with 17 bases between them. Per the germline V gene, CDR1 is GTSNPN and CDR2 is SVGIG (reference sequence). The CDR3 runs to 13 residues. Here the CDR3 DNA reads TGTGCCTGGATGCCGGACAGAGTGGGGGGCTACACCTTC. This translates into CAWMPDRVGGYTF.

The genes are TRBV19 and TRBJ2-1; tentatively, D is TRBD2 (6 bases). This CDR3 region has 17 residues. Germline values: CDR1 LNHDA, CDR2 SQIVND (reference sequence). Trimming left V 4 bases short and J 1 base short, with 17 bases between. CDR3 in DNA: TGTGCCAGTAGTACTCTCCTAGCGACCGATTCCTACAATGAGCAGTTCTTC. This encodes CASSTLLATDSYNEQFF.

CDR3 protein: CASSLVRRDGYTF. CDR3 coding DNA: TGTGCCAGCAGCTTAGTAAGGCGGGATGGCTACACCTTC. The chain is built from TRBV11-2 and TRBJ1-2; D unclear. The length of the CDR3 is 13 residues. Deletions cut 1 base from V and 6 bases from J, with 9 bases between. Germline CDR1 and CDR2: SGHAT and FQNNGV.

The J gene is TRBJ2-7, the V gene TRBV27; D gene unclear. V lost 0 bases, J lost 3 bases, and 9 bases lay in between. This CDR3 is 14 amino acids long. Germline CDR1 reads MNHEY; CDR2 reads SMNVEV (reference sequence). The CDR3 DNA sequence: TGTGCCAGCAGTTTATCTTATCTACGCTACGAGCAGTACTTC. Residues: CASSLSYLRYEQYF.

The chain couples TRBV15 to TRBJ1-1; a weak D match, TRBD1 (5 bases). Trimming removed 5 bases from V and 3 bases from J, with 10 bases in between. Germline assignment: CDR1 LNHNV and CDR2 YYDKDF (reference sequence). CDR3 length: 13 residues. CDR3 sequence reads: CATSGGWDTEAFF. Written as DNA, the CDR3 is TGTGCCACCAGCGGGGGGTGGGACACTGAAGCTTTCTTT.

This chain connects TRBV11-2 to TRBJ2-2; tentatively, D is TRBD2 (5 bases). The CDR3 loop spans 16 amino acids. V was cut by 7 bases and J by 1 base, with 16 bases left in between. From germline, CDR1 is SGHAT and CDR2 FQNNGV. The CDR3 region has the DNA TGTGCCAGCACAATCCAAGCCAGCGGGAACACCGGGGAGCTGTTTTTT. Translated, it gives CASTIQASGNTGELFF. Variable domain in full (rest from reference TRBV11-2 and TRBJ2-2): EAGVAQSPRYKIIEKRQSVAFWCNPISGHATLYWYQQILGQGPKLLIQFQNNGVVDDSQLPKDRFSAERLKGVDSTLKIQPAKLEDSAVYLCASTIQASGNTGELFFGEGSRLTVL.

V usage is TRBV28 and J usage is TRBJ1-3, with unresolved D. CDR1 MDHEN and CDR2 SYDVKM come from the germline V gene. V was cut by 5 bases and J by 0 bases, with 17 bases left in between. The CDR3 is 17 amino acids. The CDR3 reads CASSNLSPTASGNTIYF. The DNA of the CDR3 is TGTGCCAGCAGTAACCTCAGCCCCACAGCCTCTGGAAACACCATATATTTT. The whole variable domain, remainder taken from reference TRBV28 and TRBJ1-3, is DVKVTQSSRYLVKRTGEKVFLECVQDMDHENMFWYRQDPGLGLRLIYFSYDVKMKEKGDIPEGYSVSREKKERFSLILESASTNQTSMYLCASSNLSPTASGNTIYFGEGSWLTVV.

The chain joins TRBV27 to TRBJ2-3; perhaps D is TRBD1 or TRBD2 (6 bases each). Germline assignment: CDR1 MNHEY and CDR2 SMNVEV (reference sequence). This CDR3 contains 17 residues. Trimming pared 4 bases from V and 0 bases from J, leaving 17 bases between. The CDR3 DNA reads TGTGCCAGCAGTTGGGGAGTTTCGGGGGCTAGCACAGATACGCAGTATTTT. This codes for CASSWGVSGASTDTQYF.

This clone was picked up a small number of times. V gene TRBV21-1 combines with J gene TRBJ1-1. TRBV21-1 is marked as a pseudogene. CDR3 length: 12 residues. DNA for the CDR3: TGTGCCAGCAGCAGATCCGGCAGTGAAGCTTTCTTT. Translation gives CASSRSGSEAFF.

The V and J genes are TRBV19 and TRBJ2-7; 7 positions match TRBD1. Germline-derived CDR1 and CDR2 are LNHDA and SQIVND (reference sequence). Trimming at V came to 5 bases and at J to 1 base, leaving 11 bases not matched to a gene. The length of the CDR3 is 16 residues. The CDR3 here is CASSPRQGSSSYEQYF. Written as DNA, the CDR3 is TGTGCCAGTAGTCCAAGACAGGGCTCCAGTTCCTACGAGCAGTACTTC.

The rearrangement uses TRBV7-9 and TRBJ2-2, with TRBD2 matching over 7 bases. The CDR3 runs to 18 residues. CDR1 and CDR2 from the germline V gene are SEHNR and FQNEAQ (reference sequence). The junction had 13 bases not matched to a gene; V was cut back by 5 bases and J by 1 base. CDR3 nucleotides: TGTGCCAGCAGCGGACCACCCCGGGCTAGCGGGAACACCGGGGAGCTGTTTTTT. Residues: CASSGPPRASGNTGELFF. Complete variable domain (other parts from reference TRBV7-9 and TRBJ2-2): DTGVSQNPRHKITKRGQNVTFRCDPISEHNRLYWYRQTLGQGPEFLTYFQNEAQLEKSRLLSDRFSAERPKGSFSTLEIQRTEQGDSAMYLCASSGPPRASGNTGELFFGEGSRLTVL.

J is TRBJ2-6 and V is TRBV5-4, with 16 bases that match TRBD2. The CDR3 spans 19 residues. Germline V gives CDR1 SGHNT, CDR2 YYREEE (reference sequence). V shed 3 bases and J 4 bases; nucleotides not matched to a gene: 7. The CDR3 region is CASSSGTSGGAIGANVLTF. CDR3 DNA sequence: TGTGCCAGCAGCTCCGGGACTAGCGGGGGGGCGATAGGGGCCAACGTCCTGACTTTC.

The CDR3 nucleotides are TGTGCCAGCAGTCGGGACGGTCCCATGAACACTGAAGCTTTCTTT. This translates into CASSRDGPMNTEAFF. The chain has TRBV6-1 and TRBJ1-1; TRBD1 is a possible D gene (5 bases). The CDR3 totals 15 residues. V was cut by 5 bases and J by 0 bases, with 13 bases left in between. The V gene's germline CDR1 is MNHNS and CDR2 SASEGT.

The V and J genes are TRBV5-1 and TRBJ2-7; D perhaps matches TRBD2 (5 bases). This CDR3 region has 14 residues. Trimming left V 0 bases short and J 3 bases short, with 10 bases between. Germline V gene sequence: CDR1 SGHRS, CDR2 YFSETQ. The CDR3 DNA reads TGCGCCAGCAGCTTGGGAGGGTTTGACTACGAGCAGTACTTC. Translating it yields CASSLGGFDYEQYF.

This clone appeared a single time. V and J are TRBV24-1 and TRBJ2-5; the D is unclear. Trimming removed 5 bases from V and 2 bases from J, with 5 bases in between. This CDR3 comprises 12 residues. The germline gives CDR1 KGHDR, CDR2 SFDVKD. CDR3 nucleotide sequence: TGTGCCACCAGTGCACAGCAAGAGACCCAGTACTTC. It encodes CATSAQQETQYF.

V gene TRBV5-1 combines with J gene TRBJ2-1; TRBD1 is a possible D gene (5 bases). Germline values: CDR1 SGHRS, CDR2 YFSETQ. This CDR3 spans 15 amino acids. V shed 0 bases and J shed 7 bases, with 14 bases lying between them. The CDR3 protein is CASSLVAGYENEQFF. CDR3 bases: TGCGCCAGCAGCTTGGTGGCAGGGTATGAAAATGAGCAGTTCTTC.

The chain joins TRBV7-9 to TRBJ2-2, with a weak D call TRBD1 (6 bases). Trimming took 4 bases from V and 5 from J, leaving 8 bases between them. The CDR3 is 13 amino acids. Per the germline V gene, CDR1 is SEHNR and CDR2 is FQNEAQ (reference sequence). The CDR3 DNA follows: TGTGCCAGCAGCTCCAGGGGAACCGGGGAGCTGTTTTTT. Its protein is CASSSRGTGELFF.

The chain recombines TRBV10-2 with TRBJ2-2, with D hard to call. Per the germline V gene, CDR1 is WSHSY and CDR2 is SAAADI. Trimming cost V 6 bases and J 6 bases, with 5 bases left between them. The CDR3 consists of 11 residues. For the CDR3, the DNA is TGCGCCAGCAGAGGGTCCGGGGAGCTGTTTTTT. It encodes CASRGSGELFF.

The chain is built from TRBV11-3 and TRBJ2-3; D possibly uses TRBD1 or TRBD2 (6 bases each). V lost 5 bases, J lost 3 bases, and 12 bases lay in between. CDR1 is SGHNT and CDR2 is YENEEA in the germline V gene. The CDR3 sequence is 14 residues long. CDR3 region: CASSQGGWTDTQYF. CDR3 DNA sequence: TGTGCCAGCAGCCAAGGGGGGTGGACAGATACGCAGTATTTT.

The chain combines TRBV11-2 with TRBJ2-3; D tentatively fits TRBD1 or TRBD2 (5 bases each). The CDR3 spans 15 residues. Trimming took 5 bases from V and 2 from J, leaving 14 bases between them. Germline-derived CDR1 and CDR2 are SGHAT and FQNNGV. The CDR3 sequence is CASSPDRDPTDTQYF. The CDR3 coding sequence is TGTGCCAGCAGCCCCGATCGGGACCCCACAGATACGCAGTATTTT.

This clone was seen a few times. Additional DNA sequences in this sample encode the identical CDR3. The V gene is TRBV7-9, the J gene TRBJ1-6; weak D call: TRBD1 (5 bases). V lost 1 base to trimming and J lost 7 bases, with 5 bases between them. This CDR3 spans 13 amino acids. Germline V gene sequence: CDR1 SEHNR, CDR2 FQNEAQ (reference sequence). The CDR3 region is CASSLEGNSPLHF. The CDR3 DNA reads TGTGCCAGCAGCTTAGAGGGGAATTCACCCCTCCACTTT. Combining the CDR3 with reference TRBV7-9 and TRBJ1-6 gives the whole variable domain DTGVSQNPRHKITKRGQNVTFRCDPISEHNRLYWYRQTLGQGPEFLTYFQNEAQLEKSRLLSDRFSAERPKGSFSTLEIQRTEQGDSAMYLCASSLEGNSPLHFGNGTRLTVT.